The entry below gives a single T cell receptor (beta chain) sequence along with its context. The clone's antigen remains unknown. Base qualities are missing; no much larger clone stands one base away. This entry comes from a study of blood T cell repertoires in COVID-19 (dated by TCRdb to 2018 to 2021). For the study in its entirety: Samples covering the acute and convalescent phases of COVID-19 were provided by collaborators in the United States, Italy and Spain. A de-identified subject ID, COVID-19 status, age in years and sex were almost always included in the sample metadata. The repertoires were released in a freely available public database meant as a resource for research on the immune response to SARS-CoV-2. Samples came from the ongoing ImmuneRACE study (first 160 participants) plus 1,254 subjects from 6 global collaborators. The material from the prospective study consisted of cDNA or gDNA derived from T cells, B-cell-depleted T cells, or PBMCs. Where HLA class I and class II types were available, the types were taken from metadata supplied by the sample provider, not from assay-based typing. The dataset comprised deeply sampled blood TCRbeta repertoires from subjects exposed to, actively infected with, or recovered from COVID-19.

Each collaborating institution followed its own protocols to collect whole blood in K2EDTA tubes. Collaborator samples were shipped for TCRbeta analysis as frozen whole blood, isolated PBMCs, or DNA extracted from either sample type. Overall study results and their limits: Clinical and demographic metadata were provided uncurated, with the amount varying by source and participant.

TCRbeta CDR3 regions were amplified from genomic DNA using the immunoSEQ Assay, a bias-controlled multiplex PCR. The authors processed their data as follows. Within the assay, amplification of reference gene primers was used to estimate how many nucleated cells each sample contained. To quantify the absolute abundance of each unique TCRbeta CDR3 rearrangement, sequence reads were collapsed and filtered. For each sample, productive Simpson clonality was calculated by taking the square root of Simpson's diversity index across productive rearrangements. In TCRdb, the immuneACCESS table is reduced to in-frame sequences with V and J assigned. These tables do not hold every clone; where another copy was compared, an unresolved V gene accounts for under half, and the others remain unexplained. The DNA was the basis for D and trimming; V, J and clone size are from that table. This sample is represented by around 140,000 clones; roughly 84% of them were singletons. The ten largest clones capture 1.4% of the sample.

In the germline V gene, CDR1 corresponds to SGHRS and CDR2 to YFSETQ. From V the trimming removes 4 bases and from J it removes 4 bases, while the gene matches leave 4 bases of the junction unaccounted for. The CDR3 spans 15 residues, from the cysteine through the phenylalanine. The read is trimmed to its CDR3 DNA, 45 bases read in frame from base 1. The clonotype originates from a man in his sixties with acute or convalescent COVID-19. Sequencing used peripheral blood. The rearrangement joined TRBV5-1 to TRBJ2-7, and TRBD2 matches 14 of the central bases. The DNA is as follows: TGCGCCAGCAGCCCTGGACTAGCGGGGGGTTACGAGCAGTACTTC. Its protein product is CASSPGLAGGYEQYF.